This TCR beta chain was recorded in a study of metastatic and nonmetastatic thyroid tumors. Using MiXCR, TCRdb re-called clones from the PCR reads. The table includes 13,000 or so clones, roughly 28% detected once. The CDR3 spans 8 amino acids, including both terminal residues. Germline loops: CDR1 DFQATT, CDR2 SNEGSKA (reference sequence). Worth noting for this clone: The final CDR3 position lacks the conserved phenylalanine or tryptophan, pointing to a likely read error. The limits of the CDR3 on the DNA are not certain, so only TCRdb's listed CDR3 is given.

Thyroid surgery was preceded by no treatment in any patient. The chain links TRBV20-1 to TRBJ1-6. The receptor was isolated from a female donor with papillary thyroid cancer or a benign thyroid nodule (not recorded which). Some clones in this sample may be carry-over from other donors' samples. Material for sequencing was tumor tissue. CDR3 sequence: CSASALQI.